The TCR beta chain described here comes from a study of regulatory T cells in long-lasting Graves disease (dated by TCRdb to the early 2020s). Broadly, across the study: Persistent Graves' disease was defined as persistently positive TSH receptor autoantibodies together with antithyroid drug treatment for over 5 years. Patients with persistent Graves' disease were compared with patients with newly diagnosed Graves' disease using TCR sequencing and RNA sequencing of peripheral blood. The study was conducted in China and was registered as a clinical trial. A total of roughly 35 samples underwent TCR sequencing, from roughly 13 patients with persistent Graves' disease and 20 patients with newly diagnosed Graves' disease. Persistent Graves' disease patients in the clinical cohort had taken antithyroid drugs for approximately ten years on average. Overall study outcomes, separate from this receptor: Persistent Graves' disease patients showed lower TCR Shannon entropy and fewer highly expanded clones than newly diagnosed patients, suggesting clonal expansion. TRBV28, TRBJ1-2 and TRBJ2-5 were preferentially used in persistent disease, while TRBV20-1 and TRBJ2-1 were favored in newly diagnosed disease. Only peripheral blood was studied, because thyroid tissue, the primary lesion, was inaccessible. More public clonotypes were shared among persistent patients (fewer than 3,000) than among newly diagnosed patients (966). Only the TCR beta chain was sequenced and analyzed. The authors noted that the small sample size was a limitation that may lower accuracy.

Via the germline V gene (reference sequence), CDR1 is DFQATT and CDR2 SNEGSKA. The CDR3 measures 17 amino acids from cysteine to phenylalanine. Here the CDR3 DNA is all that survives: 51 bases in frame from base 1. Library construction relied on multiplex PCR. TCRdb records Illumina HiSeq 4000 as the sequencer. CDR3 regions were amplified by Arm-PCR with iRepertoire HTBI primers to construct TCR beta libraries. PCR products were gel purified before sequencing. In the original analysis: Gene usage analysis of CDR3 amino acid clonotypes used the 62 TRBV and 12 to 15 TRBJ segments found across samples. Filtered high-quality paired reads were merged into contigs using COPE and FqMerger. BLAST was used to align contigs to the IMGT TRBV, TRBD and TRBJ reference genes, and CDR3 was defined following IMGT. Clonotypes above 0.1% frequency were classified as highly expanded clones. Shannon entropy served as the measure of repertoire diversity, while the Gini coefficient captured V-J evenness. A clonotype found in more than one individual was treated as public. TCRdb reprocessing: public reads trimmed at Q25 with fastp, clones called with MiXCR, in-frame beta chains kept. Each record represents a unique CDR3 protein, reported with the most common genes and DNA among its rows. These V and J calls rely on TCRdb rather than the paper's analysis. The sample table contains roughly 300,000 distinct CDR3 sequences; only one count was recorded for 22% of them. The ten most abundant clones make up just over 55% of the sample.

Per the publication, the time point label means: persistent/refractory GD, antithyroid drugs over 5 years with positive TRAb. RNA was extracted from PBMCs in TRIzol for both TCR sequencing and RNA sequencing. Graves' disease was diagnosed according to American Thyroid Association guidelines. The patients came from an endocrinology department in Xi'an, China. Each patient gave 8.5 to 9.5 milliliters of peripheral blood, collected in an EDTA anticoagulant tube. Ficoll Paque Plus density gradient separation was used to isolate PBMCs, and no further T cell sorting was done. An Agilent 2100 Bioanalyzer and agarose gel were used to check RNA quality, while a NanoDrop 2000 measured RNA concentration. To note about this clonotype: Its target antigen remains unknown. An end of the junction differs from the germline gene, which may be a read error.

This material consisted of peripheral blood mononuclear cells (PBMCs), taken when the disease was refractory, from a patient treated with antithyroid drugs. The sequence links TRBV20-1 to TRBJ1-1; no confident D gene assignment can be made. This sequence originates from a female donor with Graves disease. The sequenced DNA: TGCAGTGCTAGCCCTAGTTCACCCCTGCTATGGAACACTGAAGCTTCCTTT. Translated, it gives CSASPSSPLLWNTEASF.